These T cell receptor beta chains were read from a single sample in a study of shared clonotypes between healthy human individuals. Profiling relied on immunoSEQ multiplex PCR, and the TCRdb table lists in-frame clones only, not all of them. This sample carries roughly 2.5 million clones, roughly nine tenths of them seen once, and the ten largest clones take about 0.13%. The sample comprised naive CD4+ T cells sorted from blood. The receptors stem from a man aged 18 to 29 in good health. Both conserved end residues are part of each CDR3. D genes are given only for firm matches. Clone size, where shown, is once, few, many, or a class for clones that have expanded.

CDR3 protein,CDR3 DNA,J gene,clone size,D gene,V gene
CASSEGSRNFYGYTF,TGTGCCAGCAGTGAGGGGAGTAGAAACTTCTATGGCTACACCTTC,TRBJ1-2,NA,NA,TRBV6-1
CASSYSNRGLSQPQHF,TGTGCCAGCAGTTACTCGAATAGGGGGCTAAGTCAGCCCCAGCATTTT,TRBJ1-5,NA,TRBD1,TRBV6-5
CASSPPGRQETQYF,TGTGCCAGCAGCCCCCCAGGCCGCCAAGAGACCCAGTACTTC,TRBJ2-5,NA,NA,TRBV11-3
CASLLSPDEKLFF,TGTGCCAGCCTTCTCTCGCCTGACGAAAAACTGTTTTTT,TRBJ1-4,NA,NA,TRBV6-5
CASSLEGAGNQPQHF,TGCGCCAGCAGCTTAGAGGGGGCTGGCAATCAGCCCCAGCATTTT,TRBJ1-5,NA,TRBD1,TRBV5-1
CASSPRTSGRPTDTQYF,TGTGCCAGCAGCCCCAGGACTAGCGGGAGGCCTACAGATACGCAGTATTTT,TRBJ2-3,NA,TRBD2,TRBV7-2
CASSESLKGEAFF,TGCGCCAGCAGTGAGTCGTTGAAGGGTGAAGCTTTCTTT,TRBJ1-1,NA,NA,TRBV10-1
CASSLGRAFANTGELFF,TGCGCCAGCAGCTTGGGGCGCGCTTTCGCGAACACCGGGGAGCTGTTTTTT,TRBJ2-2,NA,NA,TRBV5-1
CASSIGSAYYEQYF,TGTGCCAGTAGTATAGGGAGCGCCTACTACGAGCAGTACTTC,TRBJ2-7,NA,NA,TRBV19
CASSLVAVLRQPQHF,TGTGCCAGCAGTTTAGTGGCCGTTTTGAGACAGCCCCAGCATTTT,TRBJ1-5,NA,NA,TRBV28
CASSDRGYSINEKLFF,TGTGCCAGCAGTGACAGGGGATATTCTATTAATGAAAAACTGTTTTTT,TRBJ1-4,NA,NA,TRBV6-1
CAISESRLVSEQFF,TGTGCCATCAGTGAGTCTCGACTCGTGAGCGAGCAGTTCTTC,TRBJ2-1,NA,NA,TRBV10-3
CASSVATGDRSYGYTF,TGTGCCAGCAGCGTAGCTACGGGGGACAGGTCCTATGGCTACACCTTC,TRBJ1-2,NA,TRBD1,TRBV9
CASSGSPAEQYF,TGTGCCAGCAGTGGATCCCCCGCGGAGCAGTACTTC,TRBJ2-7,NA,NA,TRBV2
CASSLQGPTGELFF,TGCGCCAGCAGCTTGCAGGGACCCACCGGGGAGCTGTTTTTT,TRBJ2-2,NA,NA,TRBV5-1
CASSVDRGDTIYF,TGTGCCAGCAGCGTTGACAGGGGAGACACCATATATTTT,TRBJ1-3,NA,TRBD1,TRBV9
CASTLQGEKLFF,TGTGCCAGCACTCTGCAGGGGGAAAAACTGTTTTTT,TRBJ1-4,NA,NA,TRBV5-6
CASSKQGGSYNEQFF,TGTGCCAGCAGTAAACAGGGAGGATCCTACAATGAGCAGTTCTTC,TRBJ2-1,NA,NA,TRBV2
CAWIPRLNTEAFF,TGTGCCTGGATTCCGAGGTTGAACACTGAAGCTTTCTTT,TRBJ1-1,NA,NA,TRBV30
CASSFRGQGNTEAFF,TGTGCCAGCAGCTTCAGGGGGCAGGGGAACACTGAAGCTTTCTTT,TRBJ1-1,few,TRBD1,TRBV28
CASSRGTGQSTDTQYF,TGTGCCAGCTCACGGGGGACAGGACAGTCCACAGATACGCAGTATTTT,TRBJ2-3,NA,TRBD1,TRBV18
CATSPQGYRETQYF,TGTGCCACCTCCCCACAGGGGTATAGAGAGACCCAGTACTTC,TRBJ2-5,NA,TRBD1,TRBV15
CACDRAPFLYEQYF,TGTGCCTGCGACAGGGCCCCTTTTCTTTACGAGCAGTACTTC,TRBJ2-7,NA,TRBD1,TRBV30
CASRGLGRPGELFF,TGTGCCAGTAGGGGACTAGGAAGGCCCGGGGAGCTGTTTTTT,TRBJ2-2,NA,TRBD2,TRBV19
CAISEGATNEKLFF,TGTGCCATCAGCGAAGGAGCAACTAATGAAAAACTGTTTTTT,TRBJ1-4,once,NA,TRBV10-3
CASIPGLRRTNTEAFF,TGTGCCAGCATTCCGGGGTTGAGAAGGACCAACACTGAAGCTTTCTTT,TRBJ1-1,NA,NA,TRBV2
CARTEGQVSSYNEQFF,TGTGCCCGGACGGAGGGCCAGGTGAGCTCCTACAATGAGCAGTTCTTC,TRBJ2-1,NA,NA,TRBV30
CASSQGLAGGKETQYF,TGTGCCAGCAGCCAAGGACTAGCGGGAGGTAAAGAGACCCAGTACTTC,TRBJ2-5,NA,TRBD2,TRBV7-2
CASSPWRETQYF,TGTGCCAGCAGTCCTTGGCGAGAGACCCAGTACTTC,TRBJ2-5,NA,NA,TRBV6-1
CASSLAYREQYF,TGTGCCAGCAGTTTAGCCTACAGGGAGCAGTACTTC,TRBJ2-7,once,NA,TRBV28
CASRQTSGIGTEAFF,TGTGCCAGCAGACAGACGTCAGGTATCGGTACTGAAGCTTTCTTT,TRBJ1-1,NA,NA,TRBV7-8
CASSQSGPGESSTDTQYF,TGCGCCAGCAGTCAATCGGGCCCAGGGGAGAGTAGCACAGATACGCAGTATTTT,TRBJ2-3,NA,NA,TRBV23-1
CASSHSFGDYGYTF,TGCGCCAGCAGCCACTCCTTTGGGGACTATGGCTACACCTTC,TRBJ1-2,NA,NA,TRBV4-3
CAISESGVVGQPQHF,TGTGCCATCAGTGAGTCGGGGGTGGTGGGTCAGCCCCAGCATTTT,TRBJ1-5,few,NA,TRBV10-3